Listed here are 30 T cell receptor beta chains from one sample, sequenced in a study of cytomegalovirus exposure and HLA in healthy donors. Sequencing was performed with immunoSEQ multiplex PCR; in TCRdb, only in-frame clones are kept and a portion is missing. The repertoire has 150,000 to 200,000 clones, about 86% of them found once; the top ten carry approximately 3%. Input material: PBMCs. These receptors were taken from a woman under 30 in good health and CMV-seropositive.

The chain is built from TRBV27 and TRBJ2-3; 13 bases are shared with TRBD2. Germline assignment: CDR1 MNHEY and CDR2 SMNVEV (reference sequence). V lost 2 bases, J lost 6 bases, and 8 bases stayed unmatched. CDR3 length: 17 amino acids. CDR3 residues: CASSLLGLAGYSDTQYF. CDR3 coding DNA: TGTGCCAGCAGTTTACTGGGACTAGCGGGGTACTCGGATACGCAGTATTTT.

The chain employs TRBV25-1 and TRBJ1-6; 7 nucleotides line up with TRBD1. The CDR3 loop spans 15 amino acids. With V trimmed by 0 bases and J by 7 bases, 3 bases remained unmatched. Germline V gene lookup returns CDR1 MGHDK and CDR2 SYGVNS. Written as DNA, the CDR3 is TGTGCCAGCAGTGAATACAGGGGGACAAATTCACCCCTCCACTTT. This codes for CASSEYRGTNSPLHF.

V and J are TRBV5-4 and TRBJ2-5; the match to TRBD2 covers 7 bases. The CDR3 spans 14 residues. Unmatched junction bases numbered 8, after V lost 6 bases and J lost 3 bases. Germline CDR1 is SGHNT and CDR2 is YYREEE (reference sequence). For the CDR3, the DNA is TGTGCCAGCAACGGAGAGCGGGGCGAAGAGACCCAGTACTTC. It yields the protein CASNGERGEETQYF.

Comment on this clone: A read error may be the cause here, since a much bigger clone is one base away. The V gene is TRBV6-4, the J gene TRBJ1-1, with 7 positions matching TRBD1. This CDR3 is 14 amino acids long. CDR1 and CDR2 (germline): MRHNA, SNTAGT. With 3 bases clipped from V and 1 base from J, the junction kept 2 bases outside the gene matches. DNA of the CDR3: TGTGCCAGCAGTGATACAGGGGAGAACACTGAAGCTTTCTTT. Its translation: CASSDTGENTEAFF.

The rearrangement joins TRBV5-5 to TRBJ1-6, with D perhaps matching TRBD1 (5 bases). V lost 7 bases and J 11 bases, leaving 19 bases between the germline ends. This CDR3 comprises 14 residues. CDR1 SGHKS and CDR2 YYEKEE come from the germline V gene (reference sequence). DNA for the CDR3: TGTGCCAGCCAAAAACCCCAGACAGCCGCACCCCTCCACTTT. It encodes CASQKPQTAAPLHF.

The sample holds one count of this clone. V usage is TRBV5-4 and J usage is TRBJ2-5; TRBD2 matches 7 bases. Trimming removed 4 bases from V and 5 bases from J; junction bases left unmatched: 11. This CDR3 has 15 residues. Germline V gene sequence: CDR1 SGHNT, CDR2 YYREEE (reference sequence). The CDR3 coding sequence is TGTGCCAGCAGCCCTCCGGCGGGAGCTAGCGAGACCCAGTACTTC. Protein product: CASSPPAGASETQYF.

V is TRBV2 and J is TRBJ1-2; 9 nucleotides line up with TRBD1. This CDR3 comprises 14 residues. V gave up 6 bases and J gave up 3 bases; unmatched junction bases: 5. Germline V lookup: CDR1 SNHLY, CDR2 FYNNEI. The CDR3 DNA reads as TGTGCCAGCAGGGGGGGGGACAGGGACTATGGCTACACCTTC. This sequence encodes CASRGGDRDYGYTF.

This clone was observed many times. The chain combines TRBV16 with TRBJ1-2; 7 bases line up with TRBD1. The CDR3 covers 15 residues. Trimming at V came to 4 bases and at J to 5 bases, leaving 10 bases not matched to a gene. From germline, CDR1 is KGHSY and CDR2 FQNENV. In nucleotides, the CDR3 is TGTGCCAGCAGCCCCCCGACAGGGCCCCAATATGGCTACACCTTC. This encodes CASSPPTGPQYGYTF.

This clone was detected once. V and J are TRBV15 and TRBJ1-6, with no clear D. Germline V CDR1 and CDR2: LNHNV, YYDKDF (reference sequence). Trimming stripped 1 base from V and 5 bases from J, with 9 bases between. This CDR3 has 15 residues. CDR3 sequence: CATSRGRLDNSPLHF. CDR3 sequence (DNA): TGTGCCACCAGCAGAGGCAGACTAGATAATTCACCCCTCCACTTT.

The CDR3 sequence: CSARGSTEAFF. The CDR3, as DNA: TGCAGTGCTAGGGGGAGCACTGAAGCTTTCTTT. V and J are TRBV20-1 and TRBJ1-1; D unclear. The germline V gene has CDR1 DFQATT and CDR2 SNEGSKA (reference sequence). The germline V and J ends were trimmed by 3 bases and 4 bases, with 6 bases remaining between them. The CDR3 consists of 11 residues.

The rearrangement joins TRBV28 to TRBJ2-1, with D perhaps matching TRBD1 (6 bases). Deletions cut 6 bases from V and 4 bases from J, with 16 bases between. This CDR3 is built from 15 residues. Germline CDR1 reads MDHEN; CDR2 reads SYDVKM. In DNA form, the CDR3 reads TGTGCCAGCAGGGAACTGCTAGGACAGTACAATGAGCAGTTCTTC. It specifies CASRELLGQYNEQFF.

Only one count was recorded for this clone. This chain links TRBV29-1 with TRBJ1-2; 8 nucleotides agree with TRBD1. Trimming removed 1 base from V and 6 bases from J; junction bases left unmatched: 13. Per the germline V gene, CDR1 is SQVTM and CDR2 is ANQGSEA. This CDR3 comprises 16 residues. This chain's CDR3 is CSVEVGQGQLSNGYTF. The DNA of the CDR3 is TGCAGCGTTGAAGTCGGACAGGGCCAACTATCTAATGGCTACACCTTC.

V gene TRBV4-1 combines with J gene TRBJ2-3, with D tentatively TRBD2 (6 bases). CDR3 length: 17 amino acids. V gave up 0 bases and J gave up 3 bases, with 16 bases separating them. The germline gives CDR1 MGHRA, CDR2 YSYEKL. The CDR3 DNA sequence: TGCGCCAGCAGCCAAGATATGGCTAGCGTTTGGACAGATACGCAGTATTTT. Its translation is CASSQDMASVWTDTQYF.

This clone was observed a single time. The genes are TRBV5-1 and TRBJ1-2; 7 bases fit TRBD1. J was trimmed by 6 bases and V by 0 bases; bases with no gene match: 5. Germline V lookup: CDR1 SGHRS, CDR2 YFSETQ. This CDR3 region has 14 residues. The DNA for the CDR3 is TGCGCCAGCAGCTTGGATACGACAGGGAATGGCTACACCTTC. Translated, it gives CASSLDTTGNGYTF.

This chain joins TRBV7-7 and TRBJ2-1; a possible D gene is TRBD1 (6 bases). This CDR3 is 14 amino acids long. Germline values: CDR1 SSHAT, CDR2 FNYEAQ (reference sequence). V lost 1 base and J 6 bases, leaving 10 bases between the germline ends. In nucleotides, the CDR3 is TGTGCCAGCAGCTTAGGAGGGGGAATCAATGAGCAGTTCTTC. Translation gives CASSLGGGINEQFF.

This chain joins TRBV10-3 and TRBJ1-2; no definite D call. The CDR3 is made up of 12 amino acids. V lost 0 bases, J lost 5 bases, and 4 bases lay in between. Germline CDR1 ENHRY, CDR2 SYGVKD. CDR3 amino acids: CAISESQYGYTF. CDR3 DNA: TGTGCCATCAGTGAGTCCCAATATGGCTACACCTTC.

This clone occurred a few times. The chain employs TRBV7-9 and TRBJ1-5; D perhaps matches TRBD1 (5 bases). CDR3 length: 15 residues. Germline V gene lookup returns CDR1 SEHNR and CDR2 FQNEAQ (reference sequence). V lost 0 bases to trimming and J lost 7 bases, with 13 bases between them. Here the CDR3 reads CASSLAGGAGQPQHF. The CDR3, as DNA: TGTGCCAGCAGCTTAGCGGGTGGGGCTGGGCAGCCCCAGCATTTT. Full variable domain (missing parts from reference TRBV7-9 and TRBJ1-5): DTGVSQNPRHKITKRGQNVTFRCDPISEHNRLYWYRQTLGQGPEFLTYFQNEAQLEKSRLLSDRFSAERPKGSFSTLEIQRTEQGDSAMYLCASSLAGGAGQPQHFGDGTRLSIL.

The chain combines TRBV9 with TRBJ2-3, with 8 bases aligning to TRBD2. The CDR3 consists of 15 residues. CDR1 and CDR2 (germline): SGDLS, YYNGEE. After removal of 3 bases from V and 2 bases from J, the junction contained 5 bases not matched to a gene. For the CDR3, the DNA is TGTGCCAGCAGCGCATTTAGCGGGGACACAGATACGCAGTATTTT. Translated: CASSAFSGDTDTQYF. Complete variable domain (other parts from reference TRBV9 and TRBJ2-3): DSGVTQTPKHLITATGQRVTLRCSPRSGDLSVYWYQQSLDQGLQFLIQYYNGEERAKGNILERFSAQQFPDLHSELNLSSLELGDSALYFCASSAFSGDTDTQYFGPGTRLTVL.

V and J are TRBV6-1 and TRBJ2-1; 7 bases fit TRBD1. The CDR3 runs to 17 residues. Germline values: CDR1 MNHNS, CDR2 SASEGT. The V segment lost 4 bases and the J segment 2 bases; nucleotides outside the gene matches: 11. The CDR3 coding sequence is TGTGCCAGCAGTGTACAGGGGAAACTAGGCCCCTACAATGAGCAGTTCTTC. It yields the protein CASSVQGKLGPYNEQFF.

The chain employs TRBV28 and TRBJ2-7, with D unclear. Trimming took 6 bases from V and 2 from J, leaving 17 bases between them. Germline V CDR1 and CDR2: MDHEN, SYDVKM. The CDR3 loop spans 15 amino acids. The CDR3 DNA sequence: TGTGCCAGCAGCCCTCCAGGTTCACCTACCTACGAGCAGTACTTC. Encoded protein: CASSPPGSPTYEQYF.

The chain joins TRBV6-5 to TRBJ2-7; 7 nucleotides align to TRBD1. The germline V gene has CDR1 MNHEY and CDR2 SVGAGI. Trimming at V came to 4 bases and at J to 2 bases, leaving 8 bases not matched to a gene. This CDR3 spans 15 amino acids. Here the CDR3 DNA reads TGTGCCAGCAGTTCCCCACAGGGGAACCCCTACGAGCAGTACTTC. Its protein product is CASSSPQGNPYEQYF.

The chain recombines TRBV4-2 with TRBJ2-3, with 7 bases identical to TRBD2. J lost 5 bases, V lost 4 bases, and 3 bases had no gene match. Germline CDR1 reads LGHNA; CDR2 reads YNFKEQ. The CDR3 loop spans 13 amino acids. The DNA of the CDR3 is TGTGCCAGCAGCCGGCAGCGGGAAGATACGCAGTATTTT. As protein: CASSRQREDTQYF.

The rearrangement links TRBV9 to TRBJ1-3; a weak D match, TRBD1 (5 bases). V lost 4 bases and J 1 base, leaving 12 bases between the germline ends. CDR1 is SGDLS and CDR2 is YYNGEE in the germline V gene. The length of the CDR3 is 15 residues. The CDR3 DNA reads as TGTGCCAGCAGCCGGGGGTCCCCATCTGGAAACACCATATATTTT. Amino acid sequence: CASSRGSPSGNTIYF. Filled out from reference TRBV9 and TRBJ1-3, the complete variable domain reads DSGVTQTPKHLITATGQRVTLRCSPRSGDLSVYWYQQSLDQGLQFLIQYYNGEERAKGNILERFSAQQFPDLHSELNLSSLELGDSALYFCASSRGSPSGNTIYFGEGSWLTVV.

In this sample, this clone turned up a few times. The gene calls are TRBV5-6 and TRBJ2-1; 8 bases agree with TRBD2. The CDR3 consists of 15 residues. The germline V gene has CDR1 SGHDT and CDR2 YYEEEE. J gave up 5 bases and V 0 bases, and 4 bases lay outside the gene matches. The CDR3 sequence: CASSLELADNNEQFF. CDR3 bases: TGTGCCAGCAGCTTGGAACTAGCGGACAACAATGAGCAGTTCTTC.

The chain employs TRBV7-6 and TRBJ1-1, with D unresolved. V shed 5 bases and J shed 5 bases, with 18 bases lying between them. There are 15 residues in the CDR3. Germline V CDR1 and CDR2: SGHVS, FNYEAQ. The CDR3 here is CASSARWASGTEAFF. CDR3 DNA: TGTGCCAGCAGCGCCCGCTGGGCCTCTGGAACTGAAGCTTTCTTT.

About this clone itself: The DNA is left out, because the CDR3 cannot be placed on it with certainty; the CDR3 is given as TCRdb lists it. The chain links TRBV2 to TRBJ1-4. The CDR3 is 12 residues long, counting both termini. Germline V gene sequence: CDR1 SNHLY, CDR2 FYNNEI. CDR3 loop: CASVSPSKNCFF.

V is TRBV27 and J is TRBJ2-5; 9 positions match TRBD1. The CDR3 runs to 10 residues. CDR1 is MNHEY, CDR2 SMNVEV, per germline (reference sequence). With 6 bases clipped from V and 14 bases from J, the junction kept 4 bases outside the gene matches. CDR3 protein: CASRRDRVYF. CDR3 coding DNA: TGTGCCAGCAGGAGGGACAGGGTCTACTTC.

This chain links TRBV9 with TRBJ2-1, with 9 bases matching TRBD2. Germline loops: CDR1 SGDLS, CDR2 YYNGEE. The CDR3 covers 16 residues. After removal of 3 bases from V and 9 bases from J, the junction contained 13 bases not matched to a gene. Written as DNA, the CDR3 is TGTGCCAGCAGCGCCCTCGGGACTAGCCCGAACGCTGAGCAGTTCTTC. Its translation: CASSALGTSPNAEQFF.

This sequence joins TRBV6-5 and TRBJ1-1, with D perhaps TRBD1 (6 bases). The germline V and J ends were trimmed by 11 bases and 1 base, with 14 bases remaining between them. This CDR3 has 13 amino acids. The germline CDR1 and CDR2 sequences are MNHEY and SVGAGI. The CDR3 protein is CAAKPQGNTEAFF. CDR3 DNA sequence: TGTGCCGCGAAACCACAGGGGAACACTGAAGCTTTCTTT.

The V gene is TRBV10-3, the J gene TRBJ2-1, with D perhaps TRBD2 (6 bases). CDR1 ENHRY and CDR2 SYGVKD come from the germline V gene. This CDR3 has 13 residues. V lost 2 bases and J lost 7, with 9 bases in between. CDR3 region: CAISEGGWNEQFF. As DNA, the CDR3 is TGTGCCATCAGTGAGGGGGGGTGGAATGAGCAGTTCTTC.